This is a list of T cell receptor beta chains from one sample in a study of identical twins. From the 5' RACE reads, TCRdb called clonotypes with MiXCR, one entry per CDR3 protein. The sample shows around 690,000 distinct CDR3 sequences, over 20% of them seen only once. These same records also appear under a second study, on T cells expressing NK-cell markers.

The source material was PBMCs. Receptors originate from a woman younger than 35 in good health. Each CDR3 is given with its conserved first and last residue. D genes are given only for firm matches. Not every row has a clone size; where given, it reads once, few, many or a size class.

TRBV7-2	NA	NA	TRBJ2-3	CASSLAARDTDTQYF	TGTGCCAGCAGCTTAGCGGCCAGGGACACAGATACGCAGTATTTT
TRBV19	TRBD2	NA	TRBJ2-7	CAGSLGGYEQYF	TGTGCCGGTAGCCTCGGGGGGTACGAGCAGTACTTC
TRBV20-1	NA	many	TRBJ2-3	CSANQGGRTDTQYF	TGCAGTGCGAACCAAGGCGGACGCACAGATACGCAGTATTTT
TRBV14	TRBD2	NA	TRBJ2-4	CASSQESGGAKNIQYF	TGTGCCAGCAGCCAAGAGTCGGGAGGGGCCAAAAACATTCAGTACTTC
TRBV6-2/TRBV6-3	TRBD2	once	TRBJ2-5	CASLRGTSGGKETQYF	TGTGCCAGCCTTCGGGGGACTAGCGGGGGCAAAGAGACCCAGTACTTC
TRBV20-1	NA	NA	TRBJ2-2	CSASRTGLSTGELFF	TGCAGTGCTAGTAGGACGGGACTGAGCACCGGGGAGCTGTTTTTT
TRBV20-1	NA	NA	TRBJ1-3	CSANGPAGSGNTIYF	TGCAGTGCTAACGGGCCGGCAGGTTCTGGAAACACCATATATTTT
TRBV15	NA	NA	TRBJ2-5	CATSRTPQETQYF	TGTGCCACCAGCAGGACCCCCCAAGAGACCCAGTACTTC
TRBV20-1	NA	many	TRBJ1-2	CTGGSGAIGGYTF	TGCACCGGGGGGTCAGGGGCTATTGGTGGCTACACCTTC
TRBV20-1	NA	NA	TRBJ2-1	CSAPRTPSSYNEQFF	TGCAGTGCGCCAAGAACGCCGAGCTCCTACAATGAGCAGTTCTTC
TRBV4-3	NA	few	TRBJ2-7	CASSQDEGTIYEQYF	TGCGCCAGCAGCCAAGATGAGGGGACAATATACGAGCAGTACTTC
TRBV15	TRBD2	few	TRBJ2-4	CATSRDPGREENIQYF	TGTGCCACCAGCAGAGATCCCGGGAGGGAGGAAAACATTCAGTACTTC
TRBV9	NA	NA	TRBJ2-3	CASSDGHTSTDTQYF	TGTGCCAGCAGCGATGGACATACTAGCACAGATACGCAGTATTTT
TRBV10-3	TRBD2	NA	TRBJ2-3	CAISVASGITDTQYF	TGTGCCATCAGTGTCGCTAGCGGGATTACAGATACGCAGTATTTT
TRBV10-3	TRBD2	NA	TRBJ2-3	CAIRAGDTDTQYF	TGTGCCATCAGGGCGGGAGACACAGATACGCAGTATTTT
TRBV7-2	NA	NA	TRBJ2-1	CASSDPPLAEQFF	TGTGCCAGCAGTGATCCCCCCCTTGCTGAGCAGTTCTTC
TRBV12-3/TRBV12-4	NA	few	TRBJ1-1	CASSGAGLTEAFF	TGTGCCAGCTCTGGGGCAGGGCTCACTGAAGCTTTCTTT
TRBV7-3	TRBD1	many	TRBJ2-7	CASSGTGHYEQYF	TGTGCCAGCAGCGGGACAGGGCACTACGAGCAGTACTTC
TRBV6-5	TRBD1	few	TRBJ2-7	CASSRDRVSQYF	TGTGCCAGCAGCCGGGACAGGGTGAGCCAGTACTTC
TRBV6-1	TRBD1	NA	TRBJ2-5	CASRPDRGKETQYF	TGTGCCAGCAGACCTGACAGGGGGAAAGAGACCCAGTACTTC
TRBV24-1	TRBD1	NA	TRBJ2-1	CATSDYGTGQFF	TGTGCCACCAGTGATTACGGGACAGGGCAGTTCTTC
TRBV7-9	TRBD1	NA	TRBJ2-1	CASSFPTGGDYNEQFF	TGTGCCAGCAGCTTCCCGACAGGGGGGGACTACAATGAGCAGTTCTTC